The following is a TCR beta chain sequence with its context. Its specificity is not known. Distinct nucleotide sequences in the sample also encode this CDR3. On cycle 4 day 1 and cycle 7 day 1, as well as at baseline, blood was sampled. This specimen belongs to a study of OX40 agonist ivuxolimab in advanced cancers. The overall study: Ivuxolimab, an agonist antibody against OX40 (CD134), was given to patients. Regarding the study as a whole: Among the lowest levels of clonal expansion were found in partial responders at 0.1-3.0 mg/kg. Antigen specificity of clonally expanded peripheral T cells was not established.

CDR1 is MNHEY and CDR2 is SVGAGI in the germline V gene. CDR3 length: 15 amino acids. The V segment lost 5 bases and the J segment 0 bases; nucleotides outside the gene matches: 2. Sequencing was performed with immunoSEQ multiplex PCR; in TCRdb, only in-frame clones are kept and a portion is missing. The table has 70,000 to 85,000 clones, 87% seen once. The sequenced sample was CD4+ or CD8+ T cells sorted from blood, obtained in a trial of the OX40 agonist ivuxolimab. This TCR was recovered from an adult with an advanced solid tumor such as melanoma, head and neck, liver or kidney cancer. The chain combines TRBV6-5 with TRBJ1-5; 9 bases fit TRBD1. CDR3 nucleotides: TGTGCCAGCAGTCGGACAGGGGATAGCAATCAGCCCCAGCATTTT. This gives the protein CASSRTGDSNQPQHF.